The present entry profiles one T cell receptor beta chain with its context. Its target is not known. In TCRdb, the 5' RACE reads were re-called with MiXCR into one record per CDR3 protein. The sample has about 530,000 distinct CDR3 sequences, about a fifth seen once. This record comes from a study of identical twins. Study findings and constraints: The presence of invariant MAIT and iNKT cells could partly confound analyses of zero-insertion sequences. Alpha sequences out of frame and shared by twins had excess low generation probability. For monozygotic twins, models underestimated out-of-frame TCR alpha sharing.

The CDR3 runs 14 residues. Between the trimmed V and J ends, which lost 5 bases and 4 bases, there was a span of 9 bases. Germline values: CDR1 PRHDT, CDR2 FYEKMQ (reference sequence). The sample was also linked to a second study, of yellow fever vaccine responses in identical twins.

The sequencing sample was made of CD4+ T cells sorted from blood. The receptor comes from a woman under 30 in good health. The chain carries TRBV13 and TRBJ1-6; no clear D. CDR3 coding DNA: TGTGCCAGCAGCCAGCGGGGTTATAATTCACCCCTCCACTTT. It specifies CASSQRGYNSPLHF.